The entry that follows covers one T cell receptor beta chain sequence. What it binds is unknown. Researchers amplified the TCR beta CDR3 regions from RNA transcripts. First-round RT-PCR of the TCR CDR3 relied on the HTBI primer set. TCRdb re-called the multiplex PCR reads with MiXCR, one entry per CDR3 protein. The sample lists approximately 400,000 distinct CDR3 sequences, 15% to 19% occurring once. CDR3 length equals 17 residues. Germline CDR1 reads SEHNR; CDR2 reads FQNEAQ (reference sequence). V was trimmed by 1 base and J by 0 bases, leaving 15 bases between them. This record comes from a study of T cells in Graves' hyperthyroidism and ophthalmopathy. Study-level findings and limits: The majority of expanded thyroid clonotypes above 0.001 also appeared in blood.

This chain links TRBV7-9 with TRBJ1-2, with a tentative D call TRBD1 (6 bases). The sample taken for sequencing was blood. The origin of this receptor is a woman between 18 and 30 years old with Graves' hyperthyroidism that later progressed to Graves' ophthalmopathy. The CDR3 is CASSLVFDRPTNYGYTF. The CDR3 DNA is TGTGCCAGCAGCTTAGTGTTTGACAGGCCTACTAACTATGGCTACACCTTC.